This note documents a single T cell receptor beta chain sequence. What it recognizes is unknown. With a much larger clone just one base away, this may be a read error. These data come from a study of regulatory T cells in long-lasting Graves disease. Points from the study as a whole: Segments TRBV28, TRBJ1-2 and TRBJ2-5 showed preferential usage in persistent disease.

Time point given: newly diagnosed GD, antithyroid drugs for less than 3 months. PBMCs were the source of the RNA used for TCR sequencing. Patients all came to the study from an endocrinology department in Xi'an, China. The CDR3 contains 13 residues. Germline V gene data show CDR1 as MDHEN and CDR2 as SYDVKM. CDR3-region Arm-PCR and iRepertoire HTBI primers produced the TCR beta libraries. MiXCR was run by TCRdb on the multiplex PCR reads, yielding one entry per CDR3 protein. The sample has 400,000 to 500,000 distinct CDR3 sequences; approximately 15% are singletons. This same sample was also taken into another study, of T cells in Graves' hyperthyroidism and ophthalmopathy. That investigation notes: Investigators excluded patients with uncontrolled infection, other autoimmune disease, pregnancy or lactation. RT-PCR in the first round (using the HTBI primer set) targeted the TCR CDR3.

The V gene is TRBV28, the J gene TRBJ1-2; 7 bases agree with TRBD1. The TCR was taken from a woman in her 40s with Graves disease. The source material was peripheral blood mononuclear cells (PBMCs), sampled at new diagnosis, from a patient treated with antithyroid drugs. CDR3 protein: CVSTRRDSYGYTF. CDR3 DNA sequence: TGTGTCAGCACTCGGAGGGACAGCTATGGCTACACCTTC.